The clone carrying this T cell receptor (beta chain) was detected once. This sample is drawn from a study of shared T cell receptors in the human thymus. Assay: immunoSEQ multiplex PCR; the TCRdb copy retains only in-frame clones and omits some. The sample includes about 710,000 clones, over 75% seen only once; the top ten take about 0.0094%. Germline values: CDR1 SGHAT, CDR2 FQNNGV. The CDR3 has 17 residues. With V trimmed by 4 bases and J by 6 bases, 12 bases remained unmatched. These data are also associated with another study on human thymus T cells.

The sample was thymocytes. The genes are TRBV11-2 and TRBJ2-2; 9 bases map to TRBD1. The sequence was obtained from a boy in the first two years of life with a congenital heart defect. Here the CDR3 reads CASSWREDRGVAGELFF. CDR3 in DNA: TGTGCCAGCAGCTGGAGGGAGGACAGGGGTGTAGCCGGGGAGCTGTTTTTT.